This T cell receptor beta chain stems from a study of cytomegalovirus exposure and HLA in healthy donors. This clone appeared a single time. Its antigen remains unknown. Study observations and caveats: In a later analysis, CMV-associated beta chains were mostly HLA-associated, it appeared. Reports credit the classifier with highly specific, highly sensitive diagnosis of cytomegalovirus status. According to an earlier analysis, most TCR beta V segments yielded productive rearrangements about 87% or about 30% of the time. In a later analysis, TCR beta V- and J-gene trimming was associated with a missense DCLRE1C variant.

Use of 60 Vbeta and 13 Jbeta primers characterized the PCR. The data were produced by immunoSEQ multiplex PCR, yet TCRdb's version contains in-frame clones alone and is incomplete. The sample shows some 190,000 clones, 70% to 80% of them seen only once. V was cut by 7 bases and J by 4 bases, with 13 bases left in between. The germline V gene encodes CDR1 LNHDA and CDR2 SQIVND (reference sequence). CDR3 length: 13 residues. The sequenced sample was PBMCs. The chain couples TRBV19 to TRBJ1-1; D call uncertain. This TCR was recovered from a man in his late teens or twenties in good health and CMV-seronegative. The CDR3 reads CASIRGSPTEAFF. The CDR3 DNA is TGTGCCAGTATCCGGGGATCCCCCACTGAAGCTTTCTTT.